Below, one T cell receptor beta chain is given with its context. The data belong to a study of blood T cell repertoires in COVID-19. Across the study: Nucleic acid was either cDNA or gDNA, and it came from T cells, B-cell-depleted T cells, or PBMCs.

TCRdb's copy holds only in-frame clones and misses some; the assay was immunoSEQ multiplex PCR. The profile shows fewer than 150,000 clones, around 83% of them singletons. Participant reports of clinical history set cohort assignment. The study counted Cohort 3 donors as recovered given two negative PCRs, clearance, or symptom resolution. Trimming cost V 5 bases and J 1 base; bases outside gene matches: 11. The CDR3 contains 17 residues. From germline, CDR1 is LNHDA and CDR2 SQIVND (reference sequence). The sequencing sample was made of PBMCs or T cells enriched from blood (not recorded which). The receptor was isolated from a man aged 25-45 years who had recovered from COVID-19. The V call is TRBV19, the J call TRBJ1-3; 7 nucleotides align to TRBD1. CDR3 loop: CASSRNPQGPSGNTIYF. DNA of the CDR3: TGTGCCAGTAGTCGCAACCCACAGGGGCCTTCTGGAAACACCATATATTTT.